The 4 T cell receptor beta chains below come from one sample, sequenced in a study of beta chain features in type 1 diabetes. Reverse transcribing all isolated RNA meant expressed TCRB transcripts were sequenced. Sequencing used immunoSEQ multiplex PCR; TCRdb keeps in-frame clones, though not all of them. Among 860,000 or so clones, roughly 17% were seen once, and the ten largest hold around 0.02%. The sequenced material came from naive CD4+ T cells from blood. The receptors were gathered from a woman aged 18-30 years in good health.

This clone was detected only a few times. The chain carries TRBV11-2 and TRBJ2-1; D is undetermined. Germline V lookup: CDR1 SGHAT, CDR2 FQNNGV. Trimming shortened V by 5 bases and J by 4 bases, and 12 bases separated the two germline ends. The CDR3 has 14 residues. CDR3 coding DNA: TGTGCCAGCAGCCCCGACCCCAGGTACAATGAGCAGTTCTTC. Protein product: CASSPDPRYNEQFF.

This clone was seen more than once but under ten times. V gene TRBV10-3 combines with J gene TRBJ1-5; TRBD1 matches 8 bases. V trimming: 5 bases; J trimming: 6 bases; junction bases outside the gene matches: 6. CDR3 length: 14 amino acids. Germline V gene lookup returns CDR1 ENHRY and CDR2 SYGVKD. The CDR3: CAISPTGGVQPQHF. The CDR3 coding sequence is TGTGCCATCAGTCCTACAGGGGGTGTTCAGCCCCAGCATTTT.

The chain couples TRBV11-1 to TRBJ2-5; the match to TRBD1 covers 8 bases. Germline V gene data show CDR1 as SGHAT and CDR2 as FQDESV (reference sequence). V dropped 8 bases and J dropped 2; count of bases not matched to a gene: 13. The CDR3 has 16 amino acids. The CDR3 sequence is CASGLGQGVFQETQYF. CDR3 bases: TGTGCCAGCGGGTTAGGACAGGGTGTGTTTCAAGAGACCCAGTACTTC. Combining the CDR3 with reference TRBV11-1 and TRBJ2-5 gives the whole variable domain EAEVAQSPRYKITEKSQAVAFWCDPISGHATLYWYRQILGQGPELLVQFQDESVVDDSQLPKDRFSAERLKGVDSTLKIQPAELGDSAMYLCASGLGQGVFQETQYFGPGTRLLVL.

The rearrangement links TRBV15 to TRBJ2-5, with D tentatively TRBD1 or TRBD2 (6 bases each). The CDR3 consists of 16 residues. Germline V gives CDR1 LNHNV, CDR2 YYDKDF (reference sequence). Trimming removed 1 base at V and 2 bases at J, with 14 bases between. The CDR3 spells CATSRVGGLAQETQYF. CDR3 bases: TGTGCCACCAGCAGAGTTGGGGGGCTGGCACAAGAGACCCAGTACTTC.